The 11 T cell receptor beta chains below come from one sample, sequenced in a study of cytomegalovirus exposure and HLA in healthy donors. Primers included in the PCR were 60 Vbeta and 13 Jbeta primers. This table comes from immunoSEQ multiplex PCR, and its TCRdb copy is limited to in-frame clones, with some not included. The profile shows tens of thousands of clones, about 80% of them singletons. The sequencing input was PBMCs. The receptors come from a man between 18 and 29 years old in good health and CMV-seropositive.

The V call is TRBV6-5, the J call TRBJ1-2; 7 nucleotides line up with TRBD1. Germline CDR1 is MNHEY and CDR2 is SVGAGI. J lost 4 bases, V lost 4 bases, and 9 bases had no gene match. There are 15 residues in the CDR3. CDR3 amino acids: CASSSQTGSSYGYTF. CDR3 bases: TGTGCCAGCAGTTCCCAGACAGGGAGCAGCTATGGCTACACCTTC.

The V and J genes are TRBV5-1 and TRBJ2-5; TRBD1 might be the D (5 bases). This CDR3 contains 17 residues. Germline V lookup: CDR1 SGHRS, CDR2 YFSETQ. Deletions cut 0 bases from V and 1 base from J, with 16 bases between. The CDR3 nucleotides read TGCGCCAGCAGCTTGGAGGGGCCCTTGGGAAGCCAAGAGACCCAGTACTTC. Translating gives CASSLEGPLGSQETQYF.

The rearrangement uses TRBV9 and TRBJ2-1; TRBD2 matches at 14 bases. CDR3 size: 17 residues. Germline V gene sequence: CDR1 SGDLS, CDR2 YYNGEE. The trim removed 3 bases at V and 4 bases at J, leaving 6 bases unmatched. The CDR3 region has the DNA TGTGCCAGCAGCGCCCCCCGGACTAGCGGGGGGTACAATGAGCAGTTCTTC. As protein: CASSAPRTSGGYNEQFF.

V and J are TRBV5-1 and TRBJ2-2; no definite D call. V lost 4 bases to trimming and J lost 8 bases, with 12 bases between them. CDR1 and CDR2 from the germline V gene are SGHRS and YFSETQ. The CDR3 runs to 13 residues. The CDR3 bases are TGCGCCAGCAGCGCGGTCGATCGAGGGGAGCTGTTTTTT. It translates to CASSAVDRGELFF.

The V call is TRBV30, the J call TRBJ2-3, with a weak D call TRBD1 (6 bases). The V gene lost 8 bases and the J gene lost 1 base, with 13 bases spanning the gap. Germline lookup yields CDR1 GTSNPN and CDR2 SVGIG (reference sequence). The CDR3 runs to 13 residues. CDR3 in DNA: TGTGCCGCCGAAAGACAGGGCACAGATACGCAGTATTTT. Its protein is CAAERQGTDTQYF. Looking up the rest from reference TRBV30 and TRBJ2-3 gives the full variable domain: SQTIHQWPATLVQPVGSPLSLECTVEGTSNPNLYWYRQAAGRGLQLLFYSVGIGQISSEVPQNLSASRPQDRQFILSSKKLLLSDSGFYLCAAERQGTDTQYFGPGTRLTVL.

V usage is TRBV7-9 and J usage is TRBJ1-1; D call uncertain. Trimming took off 5 bases at V and 5 bases at J, with 9 bases between the two ends. Germline V gene lookup returns CDR1 SEHNR and CDR2 FQNEAQ (reference sequence). The CDR3 runs to 12 residues. The CDR3 loop is CASSLQPTEAFF. The CDR3 DNA follows: TGTGCCAGCAGCCTACAGCCTACTGAAGCTTTCTTT.

With respect to this clone: The identical CDR3 is also encoded by other nucleotide sequences in the sample. This sequence joins TRBV5-1 and TRBJ1-1, with D tentatively TRBD1 (5 bases). V was trimmed by 0 bases and J by 5 bases, leaving 8 bases between them. This CDR3 region has 13 residues. Germline V gene lookup returns CDR1 SGHRS and CDR2 YFSETQ. The CDR3 coding sequence is TGCGCCAGCAGCTTGGCGGGGGAGACTGAAGCTTTCTTT. Translated: CASSLAGETEAFF.

Here the CDR3 reads CASSPQANTEAFF. CDR3 bases: TGTGCCAGCAGCCCTCAAGCGAACACTGAAGCTTTCTTT. This chain links TRBV7-9 with TRBJ1-1; D remains unclear. From germline, CDR1 is SEHNR and CDR2 FQNEAQ (reference sequence). V gave up 5 bases and J gave up 1 base, with 8 bases separating them. The CDR3 length is 13 residues. The variable domain in full, completed from reference TRBV7-9 and TRBJ1-1, reads DTGVSQNPRHKITKRGQNVTFRCDPISEHNRLYWYRQTLGQGPEFLTYFQNEAQLEKSRLLSDRFSAERPKGSFSTLEIQRTEQGDSAMYLCASSPQANTEAFFGQGTRLTVV.

This chain connects TRBV27 to TRBJ2-7; 9 bases map to TRBD2. Germline assignment: CDR1 MNHEY and CDR2 SMNVEV (reference sequence). CDR3 length equals 11 residues. With V trimmed by 8 bases and J by 5 bases, 1 base remained unmatched. The DNA for the CDR3 is TGTGCCAGCTCTAGCGGGGACGAGCAGTACTTC. This codes for CASSSGDEQYF.

This clone was counted once. The J gene is TRBJ2-5, the V gene TRBV5-4; 8 positions agree with TRBD2. Germline CDR1 and CDR2: SGHNT and YYREEE (reference sequence). The CDR3 covers 15 residues. Trimming at V came to 5 bases and at J to 4 bases, leaving 10 bases not matched to a gene. CDR3 loop: CASSPGGAGAETQYF. The DNA of the CDR3 is TGTGCCAGCAGTCCGGGGGGAGCGGGAGCAGAGACCCAGTACTTC.

On this clone: At one of its ends the junction is not consistent with the germline gene, which may arise from a read error. The chain is built from TRBV7-7 and TRBJ2-3, with D maybe TRBD1 (6 bases). CDR1 is SSHAT and CDR2 is FNYEAQ in the germline V gene (reference sequence). The CDR3 is made up of 14 amino acids. DNA for the CDR3: TGTGCTAGCAGCCTCCAGGGGTTCTCGGATACGCAGTATTTT. Protein sequence: CASSLQGFSDTQYF.